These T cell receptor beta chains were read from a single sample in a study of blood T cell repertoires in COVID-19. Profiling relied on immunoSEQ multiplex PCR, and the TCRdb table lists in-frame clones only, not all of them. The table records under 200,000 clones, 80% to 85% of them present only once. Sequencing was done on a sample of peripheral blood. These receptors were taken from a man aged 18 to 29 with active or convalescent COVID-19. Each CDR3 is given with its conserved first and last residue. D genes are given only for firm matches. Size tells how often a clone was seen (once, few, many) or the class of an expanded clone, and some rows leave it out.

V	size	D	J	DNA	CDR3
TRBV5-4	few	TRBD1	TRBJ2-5	TGTGCCAGCAGCTCACCAGGACAGGGGGCATCCCAGTACTTC	CASSSPGQGASQYF
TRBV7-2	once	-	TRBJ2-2	TGTGCCAGCAGCGCCCGTTTTGACTTAAACACCGGGGAGCTGTTTTTT	CASSARFDLNTGELFF
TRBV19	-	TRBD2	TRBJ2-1	TGTGCCAGCCGCGATAGCGGGGGACCTTACAATGAGCAGTTCTTC	CASRDSGGPYNEQFF
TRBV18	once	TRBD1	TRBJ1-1	TGTGCCAGCTCCGACAGGGTGGGCACTGAAGCTTTCTTT	CASSDRVGTEAFF
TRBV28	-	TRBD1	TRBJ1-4	TGTGCCAGCAGGCGGACAGGGTTGGGTGAAAAACTGTTTTTT	CASRRTGLGEKLFF
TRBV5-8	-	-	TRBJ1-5	TGTGCCAGCAGCTTGAGGGCAGGGAATCAGCCCCAGCATTTT	CASSLRAGNQPQHF
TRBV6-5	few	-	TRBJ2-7	TGTGCCAGCAGTCAGTCAGGGAACCGCTACGAGCAGTACTTC	CASSQSGNRYEQYF
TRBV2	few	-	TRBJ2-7	TGTGCCAGCAGTGAAGAGAGGGAGACAGGATACTACGAGCAGTACTTC	CASSEERETGYYEQYF
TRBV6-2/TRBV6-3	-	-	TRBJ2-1	TGTGCCAGCAGCGACCTGGGACTCGTCTACAATGAGCAGTTCTTC	CASSDLGLVYNEQFF
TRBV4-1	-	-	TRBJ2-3	TGCGCCAGCAGCCAAGATAGCTTTCCAGGGGCCAGTAGCACAGATACGCAGTATTTT	CASSQDSFPGASSTDTQYF
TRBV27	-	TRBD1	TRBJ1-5	TGTGCCAGCAGTGACGGACAGGGCCCACGACAGCCCCAGCATTTT	CASSDGQGPRQPQHF
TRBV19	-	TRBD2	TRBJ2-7	TGTGCCAGTAGTATAGAAGCGGGACCCTACGAGCAGTACTTC	CASSIEAGPYEQYF
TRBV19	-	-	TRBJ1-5	TGTGCCAGTAGAGCAGGGGATCAGCCCCAGCATTTT	CASRAGDQPQHF
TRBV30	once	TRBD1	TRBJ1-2	TGTGCCTGGAGGGTTCAGGGGGCGATGAACTATGGCTACACCTTC	CAWRVQGAMNYGYTF
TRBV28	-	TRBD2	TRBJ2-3	TGTGCCAGCAGGACTAGCGGGAGAAATACGCAGTATTTT	CASRTSGRNTQYF
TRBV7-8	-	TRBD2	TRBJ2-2	TGTGCCAGCAGCATCGTAGCGGGAGAATACACCGGGGAGCTGTTTTTT	CASSIVAGEYTGELFF
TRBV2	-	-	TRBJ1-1	TGTGCCAGCAGATCACAGGGACAGAACACTGAAGCTTTCTTT	CASRSQGQNTEAFF
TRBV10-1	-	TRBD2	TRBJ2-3	TGCGCCAGCAGTGAGAGAATAGCGGGGGACCTACTCTCGGGAACAGATACGCAGTATTTT	CASSERIAGDLLSGTDTQYF
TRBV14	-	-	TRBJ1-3	TGTGCCAGCAGCCAAGCTCTGGGACAAATCTCTGGAAACACCATATATTTT	CASSQALGQISGNTIYF
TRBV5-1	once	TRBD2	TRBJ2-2	TGCGCCAGCTCTCCTCTAGCGGGGGCCGACACCGGGGAGCTGTTTTTT	CASSPLAGADTGELFF
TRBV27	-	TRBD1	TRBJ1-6	TGTGCCAGCACGCCCGGGACAGGGCTAAATTCACCCCTCCACTTT	CASTPGTGLNSPLHF
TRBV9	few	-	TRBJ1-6	TGTGCCAGCAGCGTAGTTGGCCACCCAGGGGATTCACCCCTCCACTTT	CASSVVGHPGDSPLHF
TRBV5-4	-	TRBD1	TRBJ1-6	TGTGCCAGCAGCCCCAGGGGGCCCGACGCGATTAATTCACCCCTCCACTTT	CASSPRGPDAINSPLHF
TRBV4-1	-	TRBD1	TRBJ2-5	TGCGCCAGCAGCCTACTGCCGGGACAGATCCCGGAGACCCAGTACTTC	CASSLLPGQIPETQYF
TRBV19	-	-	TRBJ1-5	TGTGCCAGTAGTATAGAGGGCCCAAGCGGGGGAATGAGCAATCAGCCCCAGCATTTT	CASSIEGPSGGMSNQPQHF
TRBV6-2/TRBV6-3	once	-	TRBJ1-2	TGTGCCAGCAGCCTGGGAGCGAGGTATGGCTACACCTTC	CASSLGARYGYTF
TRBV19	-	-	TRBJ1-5	TGTGCCAGTAGGCGTGATTCCTATAGCAATCAGCCCCAGCATTTT	CASRRDSYSNQPQHF
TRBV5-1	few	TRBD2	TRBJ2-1	TGCGCCAGCAGCTTCGGGGGGGTTGTAAATTCAGTCAATGAGCAGTTCTTC	CASSFGGVVNSVNEQFF
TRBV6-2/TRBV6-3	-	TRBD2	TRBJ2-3	TGTGCCAGCAGCACTACTAGCGGGAATACTAGCACAGATACGCAGTATTTT	CASSTTSGNTSTDTQYF
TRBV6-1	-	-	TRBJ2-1	TGTGCCAGCAGTGAACGTGCACTGAGGGTCAATGAGCAGTTCTTC	CASSERALRVNEQFF
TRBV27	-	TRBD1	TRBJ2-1	TGTGCCAGCAGACGACAGGGGTGGAATGAGCAGTTCTTC	CASRRQGWNEQFF
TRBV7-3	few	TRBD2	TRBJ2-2	TGTGCCAGCAGCTTAGGCGGGGCTAGCGGGAGTGTCGGGGAGCTGTTTTTT	CASSLGGASGSVGELFF
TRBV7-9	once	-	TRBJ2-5	TGTGCCAGCAGCCCCCTAACGGAGACCCAGTACTTC	CASSPLTETQYF
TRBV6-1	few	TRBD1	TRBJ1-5	TGTGCCAGCAGTGAACCCGGCGACCCAGGGGGGCGTCAGCCCCAGCATTTT	CASSEPGDPGGRQPQHF
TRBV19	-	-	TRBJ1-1	TGTGCCAGTAGGACAAGGAACCCGAACACTGAAGCTTTCTTT	CASRTRNPNTEAFF